Each of the 26 T cell receptor beta chains below was sequenced from the same sample in a study of blood T cell repertoires in COVID-19. Sequencing was performed with immunoSEQ multiplex PCR; in TCRdb, only in-frame clones are kept and a portion is missing. The data hold roughly 100,000 clones, with roughly four fifths observed a single time. The source material was peripheral blood. The receptors shown here come from a man aged 65 to 79 with acute or convalescent COVID-19.

This clone occurred once. The germline gene is not matched at one end of the junction; a read error may be the cause. The gene calls are TRBV9 and TRBJ2-1, with TRBD2 matching over 8 bases. CDR1 and CDR2 from the germline V gene are SGDLS and YYNGEE. The CDR3 totals 15 residues. CDR3 region: CASSVGGASSNEQFF. CDR3 coding DNA: TGTGCCAGCAGCGTCGGGGGGGCGTCCTCCAATGAGCAGTTCTTC.

The CDR3 DNA sequence: TGTGCCAGTAGACACTGGGGCCCGGTGGAAGAGACCCAGTACTTC. Residues: CASRHWGPVEETQYF. This chain connects TRBV19 to TRBJ2-5; a possible D gene is TRBD1 (5 bases). The germline CDR1 and CDR2 sequences are LNHDA and SQIVND (reference sequence). The CDR3 length is 15 residues. Trimming took 6 bases from V and 3 from J, leaving 17 bases between them.

The chain recombines TRBV25-1 with TRBJ2-1; 10 bases map to TRBD2. Trimming cost V 3 bases and J 6 bases; bases outside gene matches: 2. Germline CDR1 reads MGHDK; CDR2 reads SYGVNS. The CDR3 spans 14 residues. The CDR3 DNA follows: TGTGCCAGCAGTGACAGCGGGAGGGCCAATGAGCAGTTCTTC. Amino acids: CASSDSGRANEQFF.

The gene calls are TRBV24-1 and TRBJ1-6; 8 positions match TRBD1. V shed 12 bases, J shed 7 bases, and the junction held 7 bases outside the gene matches. Germline lookup yields CDR1 KGHDR and CDR2 SFDVKD. This CDR3 region has 13 residues. For the CDR3, the DNA is TGTGCCTCGCGGGGACAGGTAAATTCACCCCTCCACTTT. Its translation is CASRGQVNSPLHF.

The chain combines TRBV10-3 with TRBJ1-1; TRBD1 matches 7 bases. The CDR3 has 15 residues. With V trimmed by 10 bases and J by 1 base, 12 bases remained unmatched. Germline lookup yields CDR1 ENHRY and CDR2 SYGVKD. The CDR3 region has the DNA TGTGCCACCGGAACCTCGACAGGGAGGAACACTGAAGCTTTCTTT. This translates into CATGTSTGRNTEAFF.

The J gene is TRBJ2-1, the V gene TRBV7-2, with D uncertain. The V end was cut by 5 bases, the J end by 6 bases, with 5 bases between. The CDR3 is 11 amino acids. Germline V gene data show CDR1 as SGHTA and CDR2 as FQGNSA. Written as DNA, the CDR3 is TGTGCCAGCAGCACCAGCAATGAGCAGTTCTTC. This sequence encodes CASSTSNEQFF.

The V and J genes are TRBV5-1 and TRBJ1-1; no reliable D call. CDR3 size: 14 residues. CDR1 and CDR2 from the germline V gene are SGHRS and YFSETQ. The V gene lost 2 bases and the J gene lost 1 base, with 9 bases spanning the gap. The CDR3 loop is CASSLEGTNTEAFF. As DNA, the CDR3 is TGCGCCAGCAGCTTAGAGGGCACGAACACTGAAGCTTTCTTT. The full variable domain, with the rest looked up from reference TRBV5-1 and TRBJ1-1, is KAGVTQTPRYLIKTRGQQVTLSCSPISGHRSVSWYQQTPGQGLQFLFEYFSETQRNKGNFPGRFSGRQFSNSRSEMNVSTLELGDSALYLCASSLEGTNTEAFFGQGTRLTVV.

This clone was counted a single time. The V and J genes are TRBV7-8 and TRBJ2-3; D might be TRBD2 (5 bases). Germline V gives CDR1 SGHVS, CDR2 FQNEAQ. Trimming shortened V by 4 bases and J by 2 bases, and 13 bases separated the two germline ends. The CDR3 is 15 residues long. The CDR3 is CASSSRTGNTDTQYF. The CDR3 coding sequence is TGTGCCAGCAGCTCACGGACGGGAAACACAGATACGCAGTATTTT.

The chain links TRBV30 to TRBJ2-2; D not certain. CDR3 length: 12 amino acids. V lost 4 bases and J 5 bases, leaving 8 bases between the germline ends. Germline values: CDR1 GTSNPN, CDR2 SVGIG (reference sequence). Here the CDR3 reads CAWTTQTGELFF. The CDR3 DNA reads as TGTGCCTGGACCACACAGACCGGGGAGCTGTTTTTT.

The V gene is TRBV19, the J gene TRBJ2-7; 7 bases line up with TRBD1. CDR1 LNHDA and CDR2 SQIVND come from the germline V gene (reference sequence). V was pared by 5 bases and J by 1 base, with 5 bases of the junction left unmatched. The CDR3 is made up of 14 amino acids. CDR3 sequence (DNA): TGTGCCAGTAGTTTAGGACAGGTTTCCTACGAGCAGTACTTC. Amino acids: CASSLGQVSYEQYF.

The chain employs TRBV9 and TRBJ1-1; no reliable D call. The germline V gene has CDR1 SGDLS and CDR2 YYNGEE. The CDR3 is made up of 15 amino acids. Trimming took 0 bases from V and 0 from J, leaving 9 bases between them. CDR3 in DNA: TGTGCCAGCAGCGTAGAGCCGGGAATGAACACTGAAGCTTTCTTT. Translated: CASSVEPGMNTEAFF.

The V gene is TRBV5-1, the J gene TRBJ2-6; D perhaps matches TRBD1 (6 bases). Germline lookup yields CDR1 SGHRS and CDR2 YFSETQ. V was clipped by 4 bases and J by 9 bases, with 17 bases between them. The CDR3 contains 15 residues. The CDR3 coding sequence is TGCGCCAGCAGCGACCACAGGGCCCTTAACAACGTCCTGACTTTC. This translates into CASSDHRALNNVLTF.

The rearrangement uses TRBV18 and TRBJ2-7; no reliable D call. Trimming pared 2 bases from V and 1 base from J, leaving 9 bases between. CDR1 is KGHSH, CDR2 LQKENI, per germline. This CDR3 is 14 amino acids long. In nucleotides, the CDR3 is TGTGCCAGCTCACCATTGCCAGAATCCTACGAGCAGTACTTC. Translation: CASSPLPESYEQYF.

The chain joins TRBV29-1 to TRBJ2-1, with 8 bases identical to TRBD1. V was pared by 6 bases and J by 7 bases, with 11 bases of the junction left unmatched. The CDR3 has 14 amino acids. Germline V gene lookup returns CDR1 SQVTM and CDR2 ANQGSEA. Written as DNA, the CDR3 is TGCAGCGTGTCCAGGACAGGGACGGGGAATGAGCAGTTCTTC. Its translation is CSVSRTGTGNEQFF.

The chain joins TRBV28 to TRBJ1-2; TRBD1 matches 9 bases. The CDR3 loop spans 16 amino acids. V was clipped by 8 bases and J by 3 bases; unmatched bases: 13. CDR1 and CDR2 from the germline V gene are MDHEN and SYDVKM. The CDR3 is CASGTGPSSGDYGYTF. CDR3 coding DNA: TGTGCCAGCGGGACAGGGCCGAGTTCGGGGGACTATGGCTACACCTTC.

The chain recombines TRBV11-3 with TRBJ1-2; D is unclear. Germline CDR1 SGHNT, CDR2 YENEEA. This CDR3 has 16 residues. Deletions cut 1 base from V and 3 bases from J, with 15 bases between. The CDR3: CASSLVWGGVHYGYTF. Written as DNA, the CDR3 is TGTGCCAGCAGCTTAGTGTGGGGAGGTGTTCACTATGGCTACACCTTC.

About this clone itself: One end of the junction does not line up with germline, which may come from a read error. The chain recombines TRBV3-1 (or the pseudogene TRBV3-2) with TRBJ1-5; 7 bases match TRBD1. There are 13 residues in the CDR3. CDR1 LGHDT and CDR2 YNNKEL come from the germline V gene (reference sequence). This chain's CDR3 is CASSQDSGQHLYF. The CDR3 DNA follows: TGTGCCAGCAGCCAAGATTCGGGACAGCACCTCTATTTT.

The V and J genes are TRBV3-1 (or the pseudogene TRBV3-2) and TRBJ2-2; unclear D gene. Trimming left V 6 bases short and J 2 bases short, with 4 bases between. Germline V lookup: CDR1 LGHDT, CDR2 YNNKEL (reference sequence). The CDR3 loop spans 12 amino acids. CDR3 protein: CASSLNTGELFF. The CDR3 DNA follows: TGTGCCAGCAGTCTCAACACCGGGGAGCTGTTTTTT.

This chain joins TRBV14 and TRBJ2-2; 9 nucleotides match TRBD1. The CDR3 covers 16 residues. V was clipped by 4 bases and J by 3 bases; unmatched bases: 6. Germline CDR1 reads SGHDN; CDR2 reads FVKESK. The CDR3 DNA is TGTGCCAGCAGCCCCCGGGACAGGGTTTACACCGGGGAGCTGTTTTTT. Translated, it gives CASSPRDRVYTGELFF.

V is TRBV6-5 and J is TRBJ2-2; D might be TRBD2 (5 bases). CDR3 size: 15 residues. CDR1 is MNHEY, CDR2 SVGAGI, per germline. V was trimmed by 2 bases and J by 5 bases, leaving 12 bases between them. The CDR3 sequence: CASSYKRLRTGELFF. The DNA of the CDR3 is TGTGCCAGCAGTTACAAGCGGCTAAGGACCGGGGAGCTGTTTTTT.

CDR3 region: CASSLSSVSTDTQYF. CDR3 in DNA: TGTGCCAGCAGCTTAAGTAGCGTGAGCACAGATACGCAGTATTTT. The chain recombines TRBV7-9 with TRBJ2-3, with D possibly matching TRBD2 (5 bases). V was pared by 2 bases and J by 0 bases, with 9 bases between. CDR3 length equals 15 residues. The germline gives CDR1 SEHNR, CDR2 FQNEAQ (reference sequence).

V usage is TRBV2 and J usage is TRBJ2-7; TRBD1 aligns across 9 bases. CDR3 length: 15 amino acids. Trimming cost V 6 bases and J 5 bases; bases outside gene matches: 11. Per germline, CDR1 SNHLY and CDR2 FYNNEI. CDR3 nucleotides: TGTGCCAGCAGGAGAGACGGGACAGGGACCCACGAGCAGTACTTC. Protein product: CASRRDGTGTHEQYF. Based on the CDR3 plus reference TRBV2 and TRBJ2-7, the full variable domain is EPEVTQTPSHQVTQMGQEVILRCVPISNHLYFYWYRQILGQKVEFLVSFYNNEISEKSEIFDDQFSVERPDGSNFTLKIRSTKLEDSAMYFCASRRDGTGTHEQYFGPGTRLTVT.

This chain links TRBV18 with TRBJ2-7; D unresolved. Germline lookup yields CDR1 KGHSH and CDR2 LQKENI. The length of the CDR3 is 12 residues. V was shortened by 4 bases and J by 3 bases, with 7 bases between the two germline ends. CDR3 sequence (DNA): TGTGCCAGCTCACAAAACAGCTACGAGCAGTACTTC. This translates into CASSQNSYEQYF.

This sequence joins TRBV5-1 and TRBJ1-1; 10 nucleotides align to TRBD1. Per germline, CDR1 SGHRS and CDR2 YFSETQ. This CDR3 comprises 17 residues. The J segment lost 4 bases and the V segment lost 0 bases, leaving 9 bases of the junction unmatched. The CDR3 DNA sequence: TGCGCCAGCAGCTTGGTCGGGACAGGGGCGGGAGGCACTGAAGCTTTCTTT. Its protein product is CASSLVGTGAGGTEAFF.

V is TRBV11-3 and J is TRBJ1-2, with D perhaps TRBD1 (5 bases). There are 11 residues in the CDR3. Trimming removed 8 bases from V and 6 bases from J, with 10 bases in between. Per the germline V gene, CDR1 is SGHNT and CDR2 is YENEEA. This CDR3 is CASGGENGYTF. For the CDR3, the DNA is TGTGCCAGCGGGGGGGAAAATGGCTACACCTTC.

This clone was picked up a small number of times. This sequence joins TRBV7-2 and TRBJ2-5; no definite D call. Trimming cost V 4 bases and J 1 base, with 10 bases left between them. Per the germline V gene, CDR1 is SGHTA and CDR2 is FQGNSA. This CDR3 is 14 amino acids long. DNA for the CDR3: TGTGCCAGCAGCTCCTACAGCTCCCAAGAGACCCAGTACTTC. Amino acids: CASSSYSSQETQYF. Looking up the rest from reference TRBV7-2 and TRBJ2-5 gives the full variable domain: GAGVSQSPSNKVTEKGKDVELRCDPISGHTALYWYRQSLGQGLEFLIYFQGNSAPDKSGLPSDRFSAERTGGSVSTLTIQRTQQEDSAVYLCASSSYSSQETQYFGPGTRLLVL.